The present T cell receptor beta chain was sequenced within a study of shared T cell receptors in the human thymus. Data came from immunoSEQ multiplex PCR; TCRdb stores just in-frame clones and leaves some out. Of 550,000 to 800,000 clones in the sample, 75% to 90% were seen once. The germline V gene encodes CDR1 MNHEY and CDR2 SVGAGI. The ends were cut back, 10 bases at V and 8 bases at J, with 20 bases in the middle. The CDR3 has 13 residues. These data were also filed under a second study, of human thymus T cells.

The chain couples TRBV6-5 to TRBJ1-2; D is perhaps TRBD1 (6 bases). This TCR was recovered from a girl younger than two with a congenital heart defect. The specimen was thymocytes. The CDR3 nucleotides are TGTGCCACCACAGGCGCCGGGAGGGGGGGCTACACCTTC. It encodes CATTGAGRGGYTF.